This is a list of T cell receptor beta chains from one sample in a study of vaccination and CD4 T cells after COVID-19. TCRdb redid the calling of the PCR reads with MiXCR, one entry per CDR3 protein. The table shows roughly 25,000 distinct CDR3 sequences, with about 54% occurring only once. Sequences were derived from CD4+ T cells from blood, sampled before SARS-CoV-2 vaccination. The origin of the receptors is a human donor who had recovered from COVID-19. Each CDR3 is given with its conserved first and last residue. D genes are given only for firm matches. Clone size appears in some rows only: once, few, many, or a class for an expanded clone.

CDR3nt: TGTGCCAGCAGCTTAATCGTGACAACGAACACCGGGGAGCTGTTTTTT
CDR3aa: CASSLIVTTNTGELFF
j_gene: TRBJ2-2
d_gene: NA
abundance: few
v_gene: TRBV5-8

CDR3nt: TGTGCCAGCAGACTAGCGGGAGGGCACACAGATACGCAGTATTTT
CDR3aa: CASRLAGGHTDTQYF
j_gene: TRBJ2-3
d_gene: TRBD2
abundance: NA
v_gene: TRBV6-2/TRBV6-3

CDR3nt: TGTGCCAGTAGTAGACCCTTGGAAACGGCCGCCCGGCCTGGCTACACCTTC
CDR3aa: CASSRPLETAARPGYTF
j_gene: TRBJ1-2
d_gene: NA
abundance: few
v_gene: TRBV19

CDR3nt: TGTGCCAGCAGTACCTCAGGGGGCAATGGCTACACCTTC
CDR3aa: CASSTSGGNGYTF
j_gene: TRBJ1-2
d_gene: TRBD1
abundance: few
v_gene: TRBV28

CDR3nt: TGTGCCTGGAGTGTACGAAAATCGGACGCCAACAACAATCAGCCCCAGCATTTT
CDR3aa: CAWSVRKSDANNNQPQHF
j_gene: TRBJ1-5
d_gene: NA
abundance: NA
v_gene: TRBV30

CDR3nt: TGTGCCAGCAGCCGGGACAGGGGGCGGGAGCAGTACTTC
CDR3aa: CASSRDRGREQYF
j_gene: TRBJ2-7
d_gene: TRBD1
abundance: NA
v_gene: TRBV7-8

CDR3nt: TGTGCCAGCAGCTTAGGGGTAGGCAATCAGCCCCAGCATTTT
CDR3aa: CASSLGVGNQPQHF
j_gene: TRBJ1-5
d_gene: NA
abundance: NA
v_gene: TRBV7-9

CDR3nt: TGTGCCAGCATTGGGACAGCCACTGAAGCTTTCTTT
CDR3aa: CASIGTATEAFF
j_gene: TRBJ1-1
d_gene: TRBD1
abundance: few
v_gene: TRBV28

CDR3nt: TGTGCCAGCAGTGAATTTTCTAGACCAGTAGAGACCCAGTACTTC
CDR3aa: CASSEFSRPVETQYF
j_gene: TRBJ2-5
d_gene: NA
abundance: NA
v_gene: TRBV6-1

CDR3nt: TGTGCCAGCAGCTTTGCGGGAGTTGAGACCCAGTACTTC
CDR3aa: CASSFAGVETQYF
j_gene: TRBJ2-5
d_gene: TRBD2
abundance: NA
v_gene: TRBV7-2

CDR3nt: TGTGCCAGCAGTTTTGCAGGGGGGGATGGCTACACCTTC
CDR3aa: CASSFAGGDGYTF
j_gene: TRBJ1-2
d_gene: TRBD1
abundance: NA
v_gene: TRBV28

CDR3nt: TGTGCCAGCAGGAGGGGGTTGCGGGGGAACACCGGGGAGCTGTTTTTT
CDR3aa: CASRRGLRGNTGELFF
j_gene: TRBJ2-2
d_gene: NA
abundance: few
v_gene: TRBV7-9

CDR3nt: TGCAGTTCGAATCCGGGACCTGGGGGCACTGAAGCTTTCTTT
CDR3aa: CSSNPGPGGTEAFF
j_gene: TRBJ1-1
d_gene: NA
abundance: few
v_gene: TRBV20-1

CDR3nt: TGTGCCAGCAGCTTAGGGAGGGACGGAGCCTCGAACACTGAAGCTTTCTTT
CDR3aa: CASSLGRDGASNTEAFF
j_gene: TRBJ1-1
d_gene: NA
abundance: NA
v_gene: TRBV7-9

CDR3nt: TGTGCCAGCATGCTAGTCAATGAGCAGTTCTTC
CDR3aa: CASMLVNEQFF
j_gene: TRBJ2-1
d_gene: NA
abundance: NA
v_gene: TRBV2

CDR3nt: TGTGCCAGCAGCCGTCTGGGGCACGGGTTGGATTCACCCCTCCACTTT
CDR3aa: CASSRLGHGLDSPLHF
j_gene: TRBJ1-6
d_gene: NA
abundance: NA
v_gene: TRBV6-1

CDR3nt: TGCAGTGCCCGGACAGGGGGGATCGAGACCCAGTACTTC
CDR3aa: CSARTGGIETQYF
j_gene: TRBJ2-5
d_gene: TRBD1
abundance: few
v_gene: TRBV20-1

CDR3nt: TGTGCCAGCTCACCGGACAGCTCTGGGGCCAACGTCCTGACTTTC
CDR3aa: CASSPDSSGANVLTF
j_gene: TRBJ2-6
d_gene: NA
abundance: NA
v_gene: TRBV18

CDR3nt: TGTGCCAGCAGTGAAACTGTCGGTCAGACTGATCAGCCCCAGCATTTT
CDR3aa: CASSETVGQTDQPQHF
j_gene: TRBJ1-5
d_gene: NA
abundance: NA
v_gene: TRBV6-1

CDR3nt: TGTGCCAGCAGCCCGCAGACTAGCCCCGAAGGGACCCAGTACTTC
CDR3aa: CASSPQTSPEGTQYF
j_gene: TRBJ2-5
d_gene: TRBD2
abundance: few
v_gene: TRBV11-1